These 3 T cell receptor beta chains share one sample of origin, sequenced in a study of blood T cells in healthy people across ages. Then a second PCR, running about 6 to 11 cycles, was carried out with a sample-barcoded 5' primer and a J-beta primer mix. Using its own MiXCR run on the 5' RACE reads, TCRdb lists one record per CDR3 protein. The table has 800,000 to 1,300,000 distinct CDR3 sequences, roughly a quarter seen once; the top ten hold about 0.8%. The sample was also reused in another study, on T cells of mothers and their children.

Sequenced input: blood. Receptors originate from a girl aged 2 to 9 in good health.

The chain is built from TRBV28 and TRBJ1-1; a possible D gene is TRBD1 (5 bases). The CDR3 length is 14 residues. Trimming took off 2 bases at V and 12 bases at J, with 19 bases between the two ends. Germline values: CDR1 MDHEN, CDR2 SYDVKM. CDR3 amino acids: CASSLRLDPTGPFF. DNA for the CDR3: TGTGCCAGCAGTTTACGACTAGACCCAACGGGGCCTTTCTTT.

The CDR3 nucleotides are TGCAGCGACGGAGGGTCACTCGAAGCTTTCTTT. It codes for CSDGGSLEAFF. This rearrangement joins TRBV29-1 to TRBJ1-1; D is ambiguous. V was cut by 7 bases and J by 8 bases, with 14 bases left in between. CDR1 is SQVTM and CDR2 is ANQGSEA in the germline V gene. The CDR3 is 11 amino acids.

This chain links TRBV29-1 with TRBJ1-2; possible D gene TRBD1, 6 bases. Trimming took off 3 bases at V and 0 bases at J, with 11 bases between the two ends. The CDR3 is 14 residues long. Germline CDR1 and CDR2: SQVTM and ANQGSEA. The CDR3 DNA sequence: TGCAGCGTTGAGCCGACAGGTTCTAACTATGGCTACACCTTC. It translates to CSVEPTGSNYGYTF.